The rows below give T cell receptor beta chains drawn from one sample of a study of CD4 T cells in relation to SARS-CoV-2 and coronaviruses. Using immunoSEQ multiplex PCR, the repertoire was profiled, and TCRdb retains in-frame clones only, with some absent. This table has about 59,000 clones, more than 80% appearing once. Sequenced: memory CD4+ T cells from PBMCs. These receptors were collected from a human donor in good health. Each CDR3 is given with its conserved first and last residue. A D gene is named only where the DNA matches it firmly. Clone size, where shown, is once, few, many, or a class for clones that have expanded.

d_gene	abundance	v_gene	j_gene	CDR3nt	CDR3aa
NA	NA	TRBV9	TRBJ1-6	TGTGCCAGCAGCGCCGGACTTTCAGAATATAATTCACCCCTCCACTTT	CASSAGLSEYNSPLHF
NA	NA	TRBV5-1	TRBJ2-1	TGCGCCAGCAGCAAACTGGAAAGAGGGGCTGAGCAGTTCTTC	CASSKLERGAEQFF
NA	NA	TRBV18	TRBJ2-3	TGTGCCAGCTCGCCCGGACCAACAGATACGCAGTATTTT	CASSPGPTDTQYF
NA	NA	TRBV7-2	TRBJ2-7	TGTGCCAGCAGCCCCTTAGCGGAGCATCAGTACTTC	CASSPLAEHQYF
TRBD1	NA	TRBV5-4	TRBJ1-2	TGTGCCAGCAGCTTGGCACAGGGGCAGGATGGCTACACCTTC	CASSLAQGQDGYTF
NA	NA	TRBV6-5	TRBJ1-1	TGTGCCAGCACCTCGACGAACACTGAAGCTTTCTTT	CASTSTNTEAFF
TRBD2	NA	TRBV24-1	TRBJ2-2	TGTGCCACCAGTACCGGGACTAGCGCAACCGGGGAGCTGTTTTTT	CATSTGTSATGELFF
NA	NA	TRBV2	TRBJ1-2	TGTGCCAGCAGGGCAAACACTCAGCAGAGCTATGGCTACACCTTC	CASRANTQQSYGYTF
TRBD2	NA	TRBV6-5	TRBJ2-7	TGTGCCAGCAGCTGGGAGGGAGGGCCCTACGAGCAGTACTTC	CASSWEGGPYEQYF
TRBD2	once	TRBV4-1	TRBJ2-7	TGCGCCAGCAGCCAAGATGAGACTAGCGGGGCGATCAAGTACGAGCAGTACTTC	CASSQDETSGAIKYEQYF
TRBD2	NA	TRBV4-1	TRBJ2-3	TGCGCCAGCAGTGGTACTAGCGGGAGAGGGGTGACAGATACGCAGTATTTT	CASSGTSGRGVTDTQYF
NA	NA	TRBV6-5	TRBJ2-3	TGTGCCAGCAGTCGACTCGGGCCCAGGGATACGCAGTATTTT	CASSRLGPRDTQYF
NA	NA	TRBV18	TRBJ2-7	TGTGCCAGCTCAGCCGACGGTAGCTCCTACGAGCAGTACTTC	CASSADGSSYEQYF
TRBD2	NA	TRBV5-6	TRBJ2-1	TGTGCCAGCAGCTTCCTAGCGGGAGAGAGTGGTCAGTTCTTC	CASSFLAGESGQFF
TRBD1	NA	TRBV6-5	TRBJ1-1	TGTGCCAGCAGTTATAGCCGGACAGGGGGCACTGAAGCTTTCTTT	CASSYSRTGGTEAFF
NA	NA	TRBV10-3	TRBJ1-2	TGTGCCATCTCAGGGCCTCAGGGGAACTATGGCTACACCTTC	CAISGPQGNYGYTF
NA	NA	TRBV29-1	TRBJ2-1	TGCAGCGTTGATCCCCGGGAGTGGCCCAATGAGCAGTTCTTC	CSVDPREWPNEQFF
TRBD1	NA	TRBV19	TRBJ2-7	TGTGCCAGTAGTATAGATGGGGGACAGAGGTACTATGAGCAGTACTTC	CASSIDGGQRYYEQYF
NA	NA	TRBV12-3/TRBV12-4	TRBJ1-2	TGTGCCAGCAGTTTAAGGACCTCCTATGGCTACACCTTC	CASSLRTSYGYTF
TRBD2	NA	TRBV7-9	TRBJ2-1	TGTGCCAGCAGCCCGCTAGCGGGGGGCGGTAGGAATGAGCAGTTCTTC	CASSPLAGGGRNEQFF
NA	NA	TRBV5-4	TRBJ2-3	TGTGCCAGCAGCTTGGCCGGTGGGGGAGGCCCAGATACGCAGTATTTT	CASSLAGGGGPDTQYF
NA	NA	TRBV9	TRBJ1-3	TGTGCCAGCAGCGTAGTGGGACACAACTCTGGAAACACCATATATTTT	CASSVVGHNSGNTIYF
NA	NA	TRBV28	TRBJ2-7	TGTGCCAGCAGAACATCGGGACCGCTCTACGAGCAGTACTTC	CASRTSGPLYEQYF
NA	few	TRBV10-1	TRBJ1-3	TGCGCCAGAAACGGACAGACCGACATAAGCACCATATATTTT	CARNGQTDISTIYF
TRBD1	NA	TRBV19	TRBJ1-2	TGTGCCAGTAGTACACGGACAGGGAGGACTGGTAACTATGGCTACACCTTC	CASSTRTGRTGNYGYTF
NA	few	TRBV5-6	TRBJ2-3	TGTGCCAGCAGCTCCTTAGCGGTCACAGATACGCAGTATTTT	CASSSLAVTDTQYF
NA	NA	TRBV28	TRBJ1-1	TGTGCCAGCAACGGTCAGAGCTTGAACACTGAAGCTTTCTTT	CASNGQSLNTEAFF
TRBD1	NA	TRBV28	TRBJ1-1	TGTGCCAGCAGTCGTACTCGAACAGGGGTAGTCACTGAAGCTTTCTTT	CASSRTRTGVVTEAFF
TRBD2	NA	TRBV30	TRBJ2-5	TGTGCCTGGAGTGTATTCGTTCCGGGACTAGCGGGTATAGAGACCCAGTACTTC	CAWSVFVPGLAGIETQYF
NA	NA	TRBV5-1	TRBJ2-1	TGCGCCAGCAGCTTGGGCGGGGAGTCCTACAATGAGCAGTTCTTC	CASSLGGESYNEQFF
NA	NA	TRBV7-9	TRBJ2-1	TGTGCCAGCAGCCGGAGCGTAGGGAGACAGTTCTTC	CASSRSVGRQFF